These 32 T cell receptor beta chains were sequenced from one sample in a study of Graves' ophthalmopathy and Graves' hyperthyroidism. Using RNA transcripts, the TCR beta CDR3 regions were amplified. RT-PCR was first run with HTBI primers, then multiplex PCR in a second round. Each CDR3 protein is one row after TCRdb ran MiXCR on the multiplex PCR reads. This table holds approximately 1.2 million distinct CDR3 sequences, about 40% found once. Sequences were obtained from peripheral blood or thyroid tissue (not recorded which). All receptors come from an adult man with Graves' hyperthyroidism.

This clonotype was seen more than once but under ten times. The genes are TRBV11-2 and TRBJ2-7; 10 nucleotides agree with TRBD2. Germline V CDR1 and CDR2: SGHAT, FQNNGV. After removal of 5 bases from V and 2 bases from J, the junction contained 9 bases not matched to a gene. The CDR3 has 16 residues. Written as DNA, the CDR3 is TGTGCCAGCAGCCTAGCGGGGGCGGGCAGCACCTACGAGCAGTACTTC. This codes for CASSLAGAGSTYEQYF. The full variable domain, rest sourced from reference TRBV11-2 and TRBJ2-7, is EAGVAQSPRYKIIEKRQSVAFWCNPISGHATLYWYQQILGQGPKLLIQFQNNGVVDDSQLPKDRFSAERLKGVDSTLKIQPAKLEDSAVYLCASSLAGAGSTYEQYFGPGTRLTVT.

This chain uses TRBV7-2 with TRBJ2-2; D is perhaps TRBD2 (6 bases). V was trimmed by 3 bases and J by 4 bases, leaving 9 bases between them. The CDR3 loop spans 14 amino acids. Germline V gene sequence: CDR1 SGHTA, CDR2 FQGNSA. This CDR3 reads CASSFGRSTGELFF. CDR3 DNA sequence: TGTGCCAGCAGCTTTGGGAGGAGCACCGGGGAGCTGTTTTTT.

This clonotype showed up just a few times. A single base separates this from a much larger clone, so it may be a read error. The V call is TRBV14, the J call TRBJ2-7; 7 bases are a match to TRBD1. Germline V gene lookup returns CDR1 SGHDN and CDR2 FVKESK. This CDR3 comprises 12 residues. CDR3 loop: CANSHRGYEQYF. CDR3 DNA sequence: TGTGCCAACAGCCACAGGGGCTACGAGCAGTACTTC.

CDR3 nucleotides: TGTGCCAGCAGCCGCAAATCTAGCGGGGGGGTGAGCCAGTACTTC. The encoded protein is CASSRKSSGGVSQYF. This chain uses TRBV11-2 with TRBJ2-5; TRBD2 matches at 12 bases. CDR1 is SGHAT, CDR2 FQNNGV, per germline. Trimming took 5 bases from V and 10 from J; bases not matched to a gene: 11. The CDR3 is 15 residues long.

The chain links TRBV29-1 to TRBJ1-1; 7 bases map to TRBD1. In germline, CDR1 is SQVTM, CDR2 ANQGSEA. With 8 bases clipped from V and 0 bases from J, the junction kept 6 bases outside the gene matches. The CDR3 totals 13 residues. The DNA for the CDR3 is TGCAGCACCGACAGGGAGATGAACACTGAAGCTTTCTTT. Amino acids: CSTDREMNTEAFF.

The rearrangement uses TRBV25-1 and TRBJ2-5; D not resolved. The length of the CDR3 is 10 residues. From germline, CDR1 is MGHDK and CDR2 SYGVNS. V lost 3 bases and J lost 7, with 3 bases in between. CDR3: CASSDRTQYF. The CDR3 DNA reads as TGTGCCAGCAGTGACAGGACCCAGTACTTC.

The chain carries TRBV6-5 and TRBJ2-7; D possibly corresponds to TRBD2 (5 bases). The V gene's germline CDR1 is MNHEY and CDR2 SVGAGI. The CDR3 has 15 amino acids. Trimming removed 0 bases at V and 6 bases at J, with 15 bases between. The DNA of the CDR3 is TGTGCCAGCAGTTACTCTATAGGGTTTGCGGGCGAGCAGTACTTC. It specifies CASSYSIGFAGEQYF.

This clonotype was recorded a few times. This sequence joins TRBV15 and TRBJ2-7, with no clear D. The germline gives CDR1 LNHNV, CDR2 YYDKDF (reference sequence). The CDR3 runs 15 residues. Trimming left V 5 bases short and J 0 bases short, with 14 bases between. CDR3 nucleotide sequence: TGTGCCACCAGCTCTCGACTGGTTATCTCCTACGAGCAGTACTTC. Amino acids: CATSSRLVISYEQYF.

The chain recombines TRBV7-9 with TRBJ1-2; 9 nucleotides match TRBD1. CDR1 and CDR2 (germline): SEHNR, FQNEAQ (reference sequence). The V segment lost 5 bases and the J segment 4 bases; nucleotides outside the gene matches: 8. The CDR3 has 15 residues. Written as DNA, the CDR3 is TGTGCCAGCAGCCAAGGGACAGGGCTTGGCTATGGCTACACCTTC. This encodes CASSQGTGLGYGYTF. Supplemented by reference TRBV7-9 and TRBJ1-2, the full variable domain reads DTGVSQNPRHKITKRGQNVTFRCDPISEHNRLYWYRQTLGQGPEFLTYFQNEAQLEKSRLLSDRFSAERPKGSFSTLEIQRTEQGDSAMYLCASSQGTGLGYGYTFGSGTRLTVV.

In DNA form, the CDR3 reads TGCAGTGCCGGGGAAGGGGAGACCCAGTACTTC. Residues: CSAGEGETQYF. V is TRBV20-1 and J is TRBJ2-5, with a weak D call TRBD2 (5 bases). This CDR3 spans 11 amino acids. Germline-derived CDR1 and CDR2 are DFQATT and SNEGSKA (reference sequence). Trimming removed 6 bases from V and 5 bases from J, with 10 bases in between.

The table lists this clonotype with many counts. V is TRBV7-9 and J is TRBJ1-4; no clear D. Germline V gene data show CDR1 as SEHNR and CDR2 as FQNEAQ (reference sequence). This CDR3 region has 15 residues. Trimming left V 3 bases short and J 4 bases short, with 12 bases between. The CDR3 sequence: CASSFPGWGNEKLFF. CDR3 nucleotide sequence: TGTGCCAGCAGCTTCCCCGGATGGGGTAATGAAAAACTGTTTTTT.

On this clonotype: It is likely a read error, because the conserved phenylalanine at the end of the CDR3 is missing. This chain connects TRBV5-1 to TRBJ1-2; weak D call: TRBD1 (6 bases). The CDR3 loop spans 13 amino acids. Germline CDR1 and CDR2: SGHRS and YFSETQ. Trimming took 4 bases from V and 8 from J, leaving 15 bases between them. CDR3 in amino acids: CASSEPTGYGYTL. The CDR3 DNA reads as TGCGCCAGCAGCGAACCAACAGGGTACGGCTACACCCTC.

The table lists this clonotype with a few counts. The CDR3: CASSLSLGYGYTF. CDR3 nucleotide sequence: TGTGCCAGCAGTTTATCGTTGGGGTATGGCTACACCTTC. J is TRBJ1-2 and V is TRBV27, with D unresolved. The V end was cut by 0 bases, the J end by 5 bases, with 7 bases between. In germline, CDR1 is MNHEY, CDR2 SMNVEV (reference sequence). The length of the CDR3 is 13 residues.

The chain joins TRBV19 to TRBJ1-1; TRBD1 matches 7 bases. Germline trimming cut 5 bases from V and 7 bases from J; bases unmatched to any gene: 7. CDR1 and CDR2 (germline): LNHDA, SQIVND (reference sequence). This CDR3 has 13 amino acids. CDR3 protein: CASSDRDRSEAFF. DNA of the CDR3: TGTGCCAGTAGTGACCGGGACAGAAGTGAAGCTTTCTTT.

This clonotype showed up many times. The V call is TRBV7-9, the J call TRBJ2-7; a possible D gene is TRBD2 (5 bases). The CDR3 spans 11 residues. V shed 4 bases and J shed 7 bases, with 8 bases lying between them. Germline-derived CDR1 and CDR2 are SEHNR and FQNEAQ (reference sequence). The CDR3 DNA is TGTGCCAGCAGCTACGGGGATGAGCAGTACTTC. It translates to CASSYGDEQYF.

The chain has TRBV9 and TRBJ1-2, with D possibly being TRBD1 (5 bases). Trimming took off 0 bases at V and 2 bases at J, with 11 bases between the two ends. The CDR3 is 15 amino acids. Germline loops: CDR1 SGDLS, CDR2 YYNGEE. The CDR3: CASSVDGGGNYGYTF. The CDR3 DNA reads as TGTGCCAGCAGCGTAGACGGTGGGGGGAACTATGGCTACACCTTC.

There are many counts of this clonotype. Germline and junction disagree at one end, which may indicate a read error. J is TRBJ2-5 and V is TRBV7-2, with D perhaps matching TRBD2 (5 bases). Germline V gives CDR1 SGHTA, CDR2 FQGNSA. The length of the CDR3 is 13 residues. This CDR3 reads CASSLVGRETQYF. In nucleotides, the CDR3 is TGTGCCAGCAGTTTAGTAGGGAGAGAGACCCAGTACTTC.

The rearrangement uses TRBV4-3 and TRBJ2-7; D may be TRBD1 (5 bases). Germline V gene lookup returns CDR1 LGHNA and CDR2 YSLEER. CDR3 size: 14 residues. V was trimmed by 3 bases and J by 3 bases, leaving 12 bases between them. CDR3 nucleotide sequence: TGCGCCAGCAGCCAGGATAGGACATTCTACGAGCAGTACTTC. Its translation: CASSQDRTFYEQYF.

Many counts were recorded for this clonotype. The V call is TRBV6-5, the J call TRBJ1-1; possible D gene TRBD1, 6 bases. Trimming took off 4 bases at V and 10 bases at J, with 16 bases between the two ends. Germline CDR1 and CDR2: MNHEY and SVGAGI. This CDR3 comprises 13 residues. CDR3 nucleotide sequence: TGTGCCAGCAGTTCCAGCGACAGGTCTGGAGCTTTCTTT. The encoded protein is CASSSSDRSGAFF.

This clonotype was found many times. This chain joins TRBV29-1 and TRBJ2-7, with D tentatively TRBD1 or TRBD2 (6 bases each). The CDR3 consists of 14 residues. Germline assignment: CDR1 SQVTM and CDR2 ANQGSEA. Trimming took 2 bases from V and 3 from J, leaving 14 bases between them. CDR3 sequence: CSVESGALGYEQYF. The DNA for the CDR3 is TGCAGCGTTGAATCGGGGGCGCTGGGCTACGAGCAGTACTTC.

This clonotype was counted many times. The V gene is TRBV15, the J gene TRBJ2-7; no clear D gene. CDR1 LNHNV and CDR2 YYDKDF come from the germline V gene (reference sequence). Trimming pared 0 bases from V and 0 bases from J, leaving 9 bases between. The CDR3 is 15 residues long. The CDR3 here is CATSRDPGISYEQYF. The CDR3 region has the DNA TGTGCCACCAGCAGAGATCCGGGCATCTCCTACGAGCAGTACTTC.

This clonotype showed up many times. This chain uses TRBV6-5 with TRBJ1-1; D call uncertain. Trimming shortened V by 7 bases and J by 5 bases, and 14 bases separated the two germline ends. The CDR3 loop spans 13 amino acids. Germline V gene sequence: CDR1 MNHEY, CDR2 SVGAGI. Written as DNA, the CDR3 is TGTGCCAGCAAACTCCCCTCGGGTACTGAAGCTTTCTTT. This encodes CASKLPSGTEAFF.

V gene TRBV7-9 combines with J gene TRBJ1-4; perhaps TRBD1 as D (5 bases). The length of the CDR3 is 16 residues. V gave up 5 bases and J gave up 5 bases, with 18 bases separating them. Germline values: CDR1 SEHNR, CDR2 FQNEAQ (reference sequence). This chain's CDR3 is CASSPRRGTGNEKLFF. The CDR3 DNA follows: TGTGCCAGCAGCCCCAGACGCGGGACGGGGAATGAAAAACTGTTTTTT.

This clonotype was found many times. The genes are TRBV9 and TRBJ1-2; D gene unclear. CDR1 is SGDLS and CDR2 is YYNGEE in the germline V gene. V shed 0 bases and J shed 7 bases, with 22 bases lying between them. This CDR3 is built from 17 residues. CDR3: CASSVATAGENRFGYTF. CDR3 DNA sequence: TGTGCCAGCAGCGTAGCTACCGCGGGAGAAAACCGTTTTGGCTACACCTTC.

Regarding this clonotype: With a much larger clone just one base away, this may be a read error. The chain employs TRBV12-3 or TRBV12-4 and TRBJ2-5; the D gene is possibly TRBD2 (6 bases). V lost 4 bases to trimming and J lost 5 bases, with 14 bases between them. CDR3 length: 14 residues. The CDR3, as DNA: TGTGCCAGCAGTTGGCAAGCGGGTGCGGAGACCCAGTACTTC. The encoded protein is CASSWQAGAETQYF.

This clonotype was detected many times. The V call is TRBV14, the J call TRBJ1-6; D possibly corresponds to TRBD1 (5 bases). V was clipped by 5 bases and J by 8 bases, with 16 bases between them. The CDR3 spans 15 residues. Germline values: CDR1 SGHDN, CDR2 FVKESK. The CDR3 region is CASSKRVGGDSPLHF. DNA for the CDR3: TGTGCCAGCAGCAAGAGAGTCGGGGGTGATTCACCCCTCCACTTT.

The chain uses TRBV4-1 and TRBJ2-7, with 9 positions matching TRBD1. CDR1 and CDR2 from the germline V gene are MGHRA and YSYEKL. Trimming at V came to 4 bases and at J to 7 bases, leaving 5 bases not matched to a gene. The CDR3 runs to 13 residues. The CDR3 protein is CASSPRQGVEQYF. CDR3 DNA: TGCGCCAGCAGCCCCAGACAGGGGGTTGAGCAGTACTTC.

V and J are TRBV2 and TRBJ1-5; TRBD1 matches 8 bases. The trim removed 2 bases at V and 3 bases at J, leaving 12 bases unmatched. CDR3 size: 18 residues. Germline-derived CDR1 and CDR2 are SNHLY and FYNNEI. In DNA form, the CDR3 reads TGTGCCAGCAGTGAAATTTGGTGGACAGGGTTATACAATCAGCCCCAGCATTTT. It is translated as CASSEIWWTGLYNQPQHF.

There are many counts of this clonotype. V gene TRBV12-3 or TRBV12-4 combines with J gene TRBJ1-2; unclear D gene. V lost 1 base and J 1 base, leaving 13 bases between the germline ends. The CDR3 spans 16 residues. In DNA form, the CDR3 reads TGTGCCAGCAGTTTAGGAGGACGGACTTTTAACTATGGCTACACCTTC. Protein sequence: CASSLGGRTFNYGYTF.

In its sample, this clonotype was seen many times. V is TRBV24-1 and J is TRBJ1-4; D not certain. The ends were cut back, 3 bases at V and 2 bases at J, with 9 bases in the middle. This CDR3 contains 15 residues. Germline V gene sequence: CDR1 KGHDR, CDR2 SFDVKD. The CDR3 nucleotides are TGTGCCACCAGTGATGCGACACCGACTAATGAAAAACTGTTTTTT. Translated: CATSDATPTNEKLFF.

V usage is TRBV20-1 and J usage is TRBJ1-1; tentatively, D is TRBD1 (5 bases). Germline CDR1 is DFQATT and CDR2 is SNEGSKA (reference sequence). V lost 4 bases and J lost 3, with 15 bases in between. The CDR3 runs 14 residues. CDR3 sequence reads: CSAMAGVGDTEAFF. The CDR3 region has the DNA TGCAGTGCTATGGCGGGGGTGGGGGACACTGAAGCTTTCTTT.

This clonotype was observed a handful of times. This chain uses TRBV25-1 with TRBJ2-3; D gene unclear. Looked up from germline, CDR1 is MGHDK and CDR2 is SYGVNS. The CDR3 is made up of 14 amino acids. V was cut by 0 bases and J by 0 bases, with 4 bases left in between. Here the CDR3 reads CASSEYRSTDTQYF. CDR3 DNA: TGTGCCAGCAGTGAATACAGGAGCACAGATACGCAGTATTTT.